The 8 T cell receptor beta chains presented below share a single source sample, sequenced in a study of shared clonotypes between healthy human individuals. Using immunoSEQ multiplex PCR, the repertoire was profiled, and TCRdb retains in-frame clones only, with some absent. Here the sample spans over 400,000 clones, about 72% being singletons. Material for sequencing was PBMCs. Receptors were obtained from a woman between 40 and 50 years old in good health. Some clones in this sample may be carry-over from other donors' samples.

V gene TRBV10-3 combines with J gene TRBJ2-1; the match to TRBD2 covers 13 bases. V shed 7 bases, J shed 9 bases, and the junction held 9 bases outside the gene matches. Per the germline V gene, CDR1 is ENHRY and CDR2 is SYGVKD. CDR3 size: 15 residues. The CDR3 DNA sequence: TGTGCCATCAACTCGGGACTAGCGGGACGTGGTGAGCAGTTCTTC. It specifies CAINSGLAGRGEQFF.

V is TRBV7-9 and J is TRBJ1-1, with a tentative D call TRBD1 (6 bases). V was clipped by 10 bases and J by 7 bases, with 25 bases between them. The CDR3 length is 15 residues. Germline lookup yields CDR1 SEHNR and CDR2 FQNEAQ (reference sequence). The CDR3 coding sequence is TGTGCCACCCACCCGTATAGTCGGACAGCCCATGAAGCTTTCTTT. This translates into CATHPYSRTAHEAFF.

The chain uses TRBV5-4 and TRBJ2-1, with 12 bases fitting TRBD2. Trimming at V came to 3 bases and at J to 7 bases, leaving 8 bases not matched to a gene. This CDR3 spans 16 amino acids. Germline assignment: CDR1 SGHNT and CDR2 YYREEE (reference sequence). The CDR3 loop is CASSSPTSGSLNEQFF. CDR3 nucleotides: TGTGCCAGCAGCTCCCCGACTAGCGGGAGTTTGAATGAGCAGTTCTTC.

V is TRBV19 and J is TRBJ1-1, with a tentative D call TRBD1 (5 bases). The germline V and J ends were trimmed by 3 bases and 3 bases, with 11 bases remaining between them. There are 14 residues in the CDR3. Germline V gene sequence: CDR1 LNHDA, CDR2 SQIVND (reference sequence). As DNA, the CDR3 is TGTGCCAGTAGTATGACAGTCCTTGACACTGAAGCTTTCTTT. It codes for CASSMTVLDTEAFF. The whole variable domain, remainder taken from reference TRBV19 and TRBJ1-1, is DGGITQSPKYLFRKEGQNVTLSCEQNLNHDAMYWYRQDPGQGLRLIYYSQIVNDFQKGDIAEGYSVSREKKESFPLTVTSAQKNPTAFYLCASSMTVLDTEAFFGQGTRLTVV.

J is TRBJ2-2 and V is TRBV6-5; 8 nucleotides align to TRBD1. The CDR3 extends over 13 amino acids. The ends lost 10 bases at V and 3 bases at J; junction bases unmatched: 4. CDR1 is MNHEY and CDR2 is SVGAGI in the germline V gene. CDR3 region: CATNRGDTGELFF. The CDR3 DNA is TGTGCCACCAACAGGGGGGACACCGGGGAGCTGTTTTTT.

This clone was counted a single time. This CDR3 reads CAWSGTSGRAIYNEQFF. The CDR3 coding sequence is TGTGCCTGGAGTGGGACTAGCGGGAGGGCCATTTACAATGAGCAGTTCTTC. This chain connects TRBV30 to TRBJ2-1; 15 nucleotides line up with TRBD2. CDR1 is GTSNPN, CDR2 SVGIG, per germline (reference sequence). V shed 1 base and J 4 bases; nucleotides not matched to a gene: 5. The CDR3 spans 17 residues.

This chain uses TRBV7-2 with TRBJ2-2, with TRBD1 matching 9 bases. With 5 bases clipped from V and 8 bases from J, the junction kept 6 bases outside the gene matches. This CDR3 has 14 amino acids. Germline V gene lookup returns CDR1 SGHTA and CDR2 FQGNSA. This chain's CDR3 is CASSTGQGRGELFF. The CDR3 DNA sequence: TGTGCCAGCAGCACGGGACAGGGACGGGGGGAGCTGTTTTTT. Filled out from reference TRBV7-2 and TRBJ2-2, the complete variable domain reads GAGVSQSPSNKVTEKGKDVELRCDPISGHTALYWYRQSLGQGLEFLIYFQGNSAPDKSGLPSDRFSAERTGGSVSTLTIQRTQQEDSAVYLCASSTGQGRGELFFGEGSRLTVL.

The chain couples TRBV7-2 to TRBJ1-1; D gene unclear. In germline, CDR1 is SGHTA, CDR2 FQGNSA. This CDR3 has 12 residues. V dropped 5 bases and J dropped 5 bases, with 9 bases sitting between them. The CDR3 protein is CASSNPGTEAFF. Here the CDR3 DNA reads TGTGCCAGCAGCAACCCCGGGACTGAAGCTTTCTTT.